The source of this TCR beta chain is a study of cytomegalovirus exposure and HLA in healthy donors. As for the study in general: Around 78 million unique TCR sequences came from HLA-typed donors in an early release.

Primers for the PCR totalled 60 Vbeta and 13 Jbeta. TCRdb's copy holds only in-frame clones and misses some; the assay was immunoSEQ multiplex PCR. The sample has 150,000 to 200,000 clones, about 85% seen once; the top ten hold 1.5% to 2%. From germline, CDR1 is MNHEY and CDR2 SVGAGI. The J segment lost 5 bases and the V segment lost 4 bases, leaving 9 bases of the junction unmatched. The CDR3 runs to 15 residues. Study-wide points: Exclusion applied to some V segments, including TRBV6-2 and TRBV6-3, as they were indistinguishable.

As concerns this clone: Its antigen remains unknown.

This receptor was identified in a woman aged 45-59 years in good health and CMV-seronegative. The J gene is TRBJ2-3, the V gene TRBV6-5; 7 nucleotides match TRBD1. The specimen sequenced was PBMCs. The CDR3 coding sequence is TGTGCCAGCAGTTGGAAGGGGGCCGGTAAAGATACGCAGTATTTT. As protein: CASSWKGAGKDTQYF.